The entry below describes one TCR beta chain. The antigen remains unidentified. Assay used: immunoSEQ multiplex PCR; TCRdb lists only in-frame clones, some missing. The sample contains 75,000 to 100,000 clones, 80% to 90% of which appear only once. This record comes from a study of OX40 agonist ivuxolimab in advanced cancers. Study in general: Ivuxolimab, which patients received intravenously every 2 weeks, was dosed at 0.01 to 10 mg/kg.

General observations from the study: The study found that CD8+ T cells averaged more expanded clones than CD4+.

This sequence originates from an adult with an advanced solid tumor such as melanoma, head and neck, liver or kidney cancer. Source: CD4+ or CD8+ T cells sorted from blood, taken in a trial of the OX40 agonist ivuxolimab.

The CDR3 is CASSAGLLGELFF. The CDR3 nucleotides are TGTGCCAGCTCGGCAGGGTTACTCGGGGAGCTGTTTTTT. The chain is built from TRBV7-9 and TRBJ2-2; weak D call: TRBD1 (5 bases). V shed 8 bases and J shed 7 bases, with 14 bases lying between them. CDR1 SEHNR and CDR2 FQNEAQ come from the germline V gene (reference sequence). CDR3 length: 13 amino acids. Filled out from reference TRBV7-9 and TRBJ2-2, the complete variable domain reads DTGVSQNPRHKITKRGQNVTFRCDPISEHNRLYWYRQTLGQGPEFLTYFQNEAQLEKSRLLSDRFSAERPKGSFSTLEIQRTEQGDSAMYLCASSAGLLGELFFGEGSRLTVL.